The rows below give T cell receptor beta chains drawn from one sample of a study of technical replicates of blood from several donors. Some clones are missing from TCRdb's copy, which holds only in-frame ones; the method was immunoSEQ multiplex PCR. The repertoire holds 84,000 or so clones, with approximately 97% as singletons. Sample: T cells isolated from PBMCs. The receptors here all came from a human donor in good health. Each CDR3 is given with its conserved first and last residue. Fields, in order: V gene, clone size, CDR3 protein. The size entry is marked missing in some rows and otherwise reads once, few, many or a size class.

>TRBV6-5|NA
CASRGTGGYEQYF
>TRBV29-1|NA
CSVGTSGGFDTGELFF
>TRBV18|once
CASSPLLDVSRELFF
>TRBV6-4|NA
CASSSTGNTEAFF
>TRBV19|once
CASSIRQGYGEAFF
>TRBV6-6|NA
CASTGGIGANTEAFF
>TRBV28|NA
CASGHTGGNTF
>TRBV7-3|NA
CASSLNGPRGHTGELFF
>TRBV10-1|NA
CASSDWNTEAFF
>TRBV10-3|NA
CAIREQGATNTEAFF
>TRBV5-1|NA
CASSLLDSTDNEQFF
>TRBV25-1|NA
CASSELNSWTGELFF
>TRBV12-2|NA
CASRLVRQGVSYEQYF
>TRBV5-1|NA
CASRIGRSGGGYQETQYF